The entry that follows covers one T cell receptor beta chain sequence. Its cognate antigen is unknown. TCRdb ran MiXCR on the reads and lists one entry per CDR3 protein. This table has some 43,000 distinct CDR3 sequences, 20% to 25% appearing once. The sample is drawn from a study of T cell repertoires in cytomegalovirus infection. Study at large: Matching HLA type, along with CMV infection, was indicated by public TCR beta signatures. Broader study findings: Clonotypes of TCR beta that were HLA-C-restricted and CMV-specific dominated the ex vivo response. Pooled public TCR beta family frequency picked out CMV carriers with the relevant HLA.

The input for sequencing was CD8+ T cells from cultured PBMCs, taken from culture after CMV antigen stimulation. The clonotype was recovered from a human donor in good health (CMV status not recorded). Some clones in this sample may be carry-over from other donors' samples.

The CDR3 region is CASSAGTSGTDTQYF. CDR3 coding DNA: TGTGCCAGCAGTGCCGGGACTAGCGGCACAGATACGCAGTATTTT. The J gene is TRBJ2-3, the V gene TRBV6-4, with TRBD2 identical over 10 bases. CDR1 and CDR2 from the germline V gene are MRHNA and SNTAGT. With 4 bases clipped from V and 1 base from J, the junction kept 2 bases outside the gene matches. The CDR3 covers 15 residues.